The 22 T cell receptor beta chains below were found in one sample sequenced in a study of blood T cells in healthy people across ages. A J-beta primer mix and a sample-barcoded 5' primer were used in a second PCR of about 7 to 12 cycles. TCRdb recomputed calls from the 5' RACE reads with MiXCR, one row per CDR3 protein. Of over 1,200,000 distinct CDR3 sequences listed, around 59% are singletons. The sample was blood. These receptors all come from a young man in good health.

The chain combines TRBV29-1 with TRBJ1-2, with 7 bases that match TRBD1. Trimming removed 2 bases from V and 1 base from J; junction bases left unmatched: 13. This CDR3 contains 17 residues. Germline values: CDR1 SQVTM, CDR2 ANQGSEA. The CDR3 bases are TGCAGCGTTGAATCTTATCCCGAACAGGGGAGTAACTATGGCTACACCTTC. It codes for CSVESYPEQGSNYGYTF.

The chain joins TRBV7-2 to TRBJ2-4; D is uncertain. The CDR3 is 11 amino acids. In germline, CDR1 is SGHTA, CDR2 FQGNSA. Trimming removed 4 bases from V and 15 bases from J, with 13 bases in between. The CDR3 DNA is TGTGCCAGCAGCTCCCAGGTAGAGCGGTACTTC. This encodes CASSSQVERYF. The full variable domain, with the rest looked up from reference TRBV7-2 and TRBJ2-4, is GAGVSQSPSNKVTEKGKDVELRCDPISGHTALYWYRQSLGQGLEFLIYFQGNSAPDKSGLPSDRFSAERTGGSVSTLTIQRTQQEDSAVYLCASSSQVERYFGAGTRLSVL.

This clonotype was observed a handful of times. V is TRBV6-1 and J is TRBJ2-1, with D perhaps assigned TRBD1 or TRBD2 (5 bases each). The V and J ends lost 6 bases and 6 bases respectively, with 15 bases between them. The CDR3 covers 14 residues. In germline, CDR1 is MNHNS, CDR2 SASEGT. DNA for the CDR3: TGTGCCAGCAGAAGGGACCGGTCGCCCAATGAGCAGTTCTTC. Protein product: CASRRDRSPNEQFF.

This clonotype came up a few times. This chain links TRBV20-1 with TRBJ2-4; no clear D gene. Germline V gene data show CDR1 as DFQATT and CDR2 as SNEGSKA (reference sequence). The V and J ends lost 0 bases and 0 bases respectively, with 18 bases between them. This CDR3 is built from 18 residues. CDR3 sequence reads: CSARELVWVDLAKNIQYF. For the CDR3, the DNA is TGCAGTGCTAGAGAGTTGGTTTGGGTAGATCTAGCCAAAAACATTCAGTACTTC.

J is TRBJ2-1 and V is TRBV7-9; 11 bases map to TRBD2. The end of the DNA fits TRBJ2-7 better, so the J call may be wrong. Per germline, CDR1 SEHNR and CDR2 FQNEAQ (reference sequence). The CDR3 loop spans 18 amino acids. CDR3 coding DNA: TGTGCCAGCAGCTTTTCTAGCGGGGGGACAAGCTCCTACAATGAGCAGTACTTC. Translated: CASSFSSGGTSSYNEQYF.

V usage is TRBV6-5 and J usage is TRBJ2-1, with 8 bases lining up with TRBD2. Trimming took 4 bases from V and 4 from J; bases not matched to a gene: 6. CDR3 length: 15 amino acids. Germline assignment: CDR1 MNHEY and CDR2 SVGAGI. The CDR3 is CASSSFAGGYNEQFF. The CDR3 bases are TGTGCCAGCAGTTCCTTCGCGGGAGGTTACAATGAGCAGTTCTTC.

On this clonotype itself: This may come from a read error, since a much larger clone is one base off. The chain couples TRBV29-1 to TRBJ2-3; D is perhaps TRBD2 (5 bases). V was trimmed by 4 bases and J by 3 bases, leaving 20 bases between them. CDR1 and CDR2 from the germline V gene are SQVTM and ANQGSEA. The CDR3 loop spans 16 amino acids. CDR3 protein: CSVVPLASTGTDTQYF. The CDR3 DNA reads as TGCAGCGTTGTCCCTCTCGCCAGCACGGGAACAGATACGCAGTATTTT.

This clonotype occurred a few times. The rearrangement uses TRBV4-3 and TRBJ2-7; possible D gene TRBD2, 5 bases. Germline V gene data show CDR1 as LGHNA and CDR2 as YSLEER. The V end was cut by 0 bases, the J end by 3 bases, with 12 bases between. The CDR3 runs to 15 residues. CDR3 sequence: CASSQEGSGIYEQYF. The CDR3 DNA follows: TGCGCCAGCAGCCAAGAAGGTTCCGGGATCTACGAGCAGTACTTC.

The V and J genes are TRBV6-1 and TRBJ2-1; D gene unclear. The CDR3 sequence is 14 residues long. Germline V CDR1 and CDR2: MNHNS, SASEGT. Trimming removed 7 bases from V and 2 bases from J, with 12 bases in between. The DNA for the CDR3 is TGTGCCAGCACCAACCCGATACCCTACAATGAGCAGTTCTTC. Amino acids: CASTNPIPYNEQFF.

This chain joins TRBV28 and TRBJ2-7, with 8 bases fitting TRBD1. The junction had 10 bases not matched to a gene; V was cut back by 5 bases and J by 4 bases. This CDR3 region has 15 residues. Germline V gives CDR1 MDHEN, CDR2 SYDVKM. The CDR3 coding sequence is TGTGCCAGCAGTCCGCTAGGGACAGGACGTTACGAGCAGTACTTC. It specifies CASSPLGTGRYEQYF.

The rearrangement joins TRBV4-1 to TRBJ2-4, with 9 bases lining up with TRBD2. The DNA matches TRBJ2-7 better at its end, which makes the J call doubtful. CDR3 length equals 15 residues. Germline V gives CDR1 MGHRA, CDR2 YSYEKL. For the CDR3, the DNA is TGCGCCAGCGGCTATAGCGGGGGAAATACCTACGAGCAGTACTTC. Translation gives CASGYSGGNTYEQYF.

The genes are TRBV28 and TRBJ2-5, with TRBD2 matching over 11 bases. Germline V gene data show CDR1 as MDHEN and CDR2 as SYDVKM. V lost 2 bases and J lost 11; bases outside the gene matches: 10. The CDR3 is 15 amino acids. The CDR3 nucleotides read TGTGCCAGCAGTTTAATGACTAGCGGGGCGAAAAGGCAGTACTTC. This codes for CASSLMTSGAKRQYF.

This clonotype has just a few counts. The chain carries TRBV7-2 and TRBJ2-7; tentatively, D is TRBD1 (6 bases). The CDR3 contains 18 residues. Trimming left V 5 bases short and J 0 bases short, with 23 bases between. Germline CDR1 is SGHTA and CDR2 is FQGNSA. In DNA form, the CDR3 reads TGTGCCAGCAGCCCCCGTATGGGGGCTACAAAGAACTCCTACGAGCAGTACTTC. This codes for CASSPRMGATKNSYEQYF. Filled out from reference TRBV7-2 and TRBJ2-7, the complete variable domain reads GAGVSQSPSNKVTEKGKDVELRCDPISGHTALYWYRQSLGQGLEFLIYFQGNSAPDKSGLPSDRFSAERTGGSVSTLTIQRTQQEDSAVYLCASSPRMGATKNSYEQYFGPGTRLTVT.

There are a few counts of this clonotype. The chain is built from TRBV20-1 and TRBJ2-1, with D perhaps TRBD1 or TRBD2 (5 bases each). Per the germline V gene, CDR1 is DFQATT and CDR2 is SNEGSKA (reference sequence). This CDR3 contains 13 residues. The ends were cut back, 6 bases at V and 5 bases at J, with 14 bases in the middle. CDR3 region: CSAVTGTNNEQFF. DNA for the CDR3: TGCAGTGCCGTAACCGGGACCAACAATGAGCAGTTCTTC.

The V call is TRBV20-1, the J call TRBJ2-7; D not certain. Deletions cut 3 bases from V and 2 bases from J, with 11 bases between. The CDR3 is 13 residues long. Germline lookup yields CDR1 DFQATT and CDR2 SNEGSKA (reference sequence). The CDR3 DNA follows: TGCAGTGCTAGCCCTAATCCTGCCTACGAGCAGTACTTC. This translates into CSASPNPAYEQYF.

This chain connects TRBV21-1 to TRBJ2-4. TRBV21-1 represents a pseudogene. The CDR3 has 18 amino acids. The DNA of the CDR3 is TGTGCCAGCAGCAAATATCAGGTCGAAGACCTAGCCAAAAACATTCGGTACTTC. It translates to CASSKYQVEDLAKNIRYF.

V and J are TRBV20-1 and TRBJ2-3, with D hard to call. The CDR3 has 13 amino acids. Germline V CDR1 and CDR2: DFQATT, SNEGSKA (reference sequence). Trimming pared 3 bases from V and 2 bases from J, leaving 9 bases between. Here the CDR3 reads CSASETNTDTQYF. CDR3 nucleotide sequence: TGCAGTGCTAGCGAGACCAACACAGATACGCAGTATTTT.

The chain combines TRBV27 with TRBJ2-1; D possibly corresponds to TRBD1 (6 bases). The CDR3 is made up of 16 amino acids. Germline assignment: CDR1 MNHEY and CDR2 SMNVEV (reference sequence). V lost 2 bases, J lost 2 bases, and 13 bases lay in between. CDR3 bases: TGTGCCAGCAGTTTAAAGAGGGGGACCACCTACAATGAGCAGTTCTTC. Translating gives CASSLKRGTTYNEQFF.

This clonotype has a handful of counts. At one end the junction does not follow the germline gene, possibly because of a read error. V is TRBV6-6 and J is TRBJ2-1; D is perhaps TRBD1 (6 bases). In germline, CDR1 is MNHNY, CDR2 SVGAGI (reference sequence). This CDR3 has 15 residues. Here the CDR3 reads CASSPRTEGDNEQFF. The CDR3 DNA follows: TGTGCCAGCAGTCCGCGAACTGAGGGGGACAATGAGCAGTTCTTT.

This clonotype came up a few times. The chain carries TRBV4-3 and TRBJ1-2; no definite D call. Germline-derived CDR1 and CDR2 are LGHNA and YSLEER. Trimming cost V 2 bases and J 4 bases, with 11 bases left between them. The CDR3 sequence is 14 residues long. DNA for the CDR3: TGCGCCAGCAGCCAAAGCGAGAGAACCTATGGCTACACCTTC. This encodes CASSQSERTYGYTF.

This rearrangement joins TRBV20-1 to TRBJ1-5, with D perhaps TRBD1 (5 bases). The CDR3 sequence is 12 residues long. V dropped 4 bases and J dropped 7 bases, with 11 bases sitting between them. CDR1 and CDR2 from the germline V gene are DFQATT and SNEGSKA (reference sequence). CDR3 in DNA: TGCAGTGCTACGGGGGAAGGACAGCCCCAGCATTTT. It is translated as CSATGEGQPQHF.

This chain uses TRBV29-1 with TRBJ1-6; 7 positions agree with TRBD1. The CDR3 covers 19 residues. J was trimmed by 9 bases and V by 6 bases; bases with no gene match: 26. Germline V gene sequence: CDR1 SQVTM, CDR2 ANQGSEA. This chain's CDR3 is CSVTIQGKEGCICASPLHF. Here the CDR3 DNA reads TGCAGCGTAACAATACAGGGGAAGGAAGGATGTATATGTGCTTCACCCCTCCACTTT.